The rows below give T cell receptor beta chains drawn from one sample of a study of blood T cell repertoires in COVID-19. Data came from immunoSEQ multiplex PCR; TCRdb stores just in-frame clones and leaves some out. Of roughly 150,000 clones listed, 70% to 90% are singletons. The source material was peripheral blood. These receptor sequences come from a man aged 50 to 59 who had recovered from COVID-19. The CDR3 runs from the conserved cysteine through the conserved F or W. Each record gives: CDR3 protein, CDR3 DNA, V gene, clone size, D gene, J gene. D genes are given only for firm matches. A row's size may be missing; if present it is once, few, many or a size class.

CDR3 protein: CASGPGEAKNIQYF; CDR3 DNA: TGTGCCAGCGGCCCGGGGGAAGCCAAAAACATTCAGTACTTC; V gene: TRBV7-9; clone size: -; D gene: -; J gene: TRBJ2-4
CDR3 protein: CAWSVGQGAQGYTF; CDR3 DNA: TGTGCCTGGAGTGTAGGGCAGGGGGCTCAGGGCTACACCTTC; V gene: TRBV30; clone size: -; D gene: TRBD1; J gene: TRBJ1-2
CDR3 protein: CASSATSGRAYEQYF; CDR3 DNA: TGTGCCAGCAGTGCAACTAGCGGGAGGGCCTACGAGCAGTACTTC; V gene: TRBV2; clone size: -; D gene: TRBD2; J gene: TRBJ2-7
CDR3 protein: CASRPTGGEHGYTF; CDR3 DNA: TGTGCCAGCAGACCGACAGGGGGCGAGCATGGCTACACCTTC; V gene: TRBV3-1/TRBV3-2; clone size: -; D gene: TRBD1; J gene: TRBJ1-2
CDR3 protein: CASSTIIGGSTDTQYF; CDR3 DNA: TGTGCCAGCTCTACTATAATAGGGGGCAGCACAGATACGCAGTATTTT; V gene: TRBV27; clone size: -; D gene: TRBD1; J gene: TRBJ2-3
CDR3 protein: CASSFSQGLGQPQHF; CDR3 DNA: TGTGCCAGCAGCTTTAGTCAGGGGTTAGGGCAGCCCCAGCATTTT; V gene: TRBV7-2; clone size: -; D gene: -; J gene: TRBJ1-5
CDR3 protein: CASSLSGINTGELFF; CDR3 DNA: TGTGCCAGCAGCCTTAGCGGGATAAACACCGGGGAGCTGTTTTTT; V gene: TRBV6-2/TRBV6-3; clone size: -; D gene: TRBD2; J gene: TRBJ2-2
CDR3 protein: CASSIYGRGETQYF; CDR3 DNA: TGTGCCAGTAGTATTTACGGGAGGGGGGAGACCCAGTACTTC; V gene: TRBV19; clone size: -; D gene: TRBD2; J gene: TRBJ2-5
CDR3 protein: CASSLTSGSAGELFF; CDR3 DNA: TGTGCCAGCAGTTTAACTAGCGGGAGTGCCGGGGAGCTGTTTTTT; V gene: TRBV27; clone size: -; D gene: TRBD2; J gene: TRBJ2-2
CDR3 protein: CASSYISKGWAGYEQYF; CDR3 DNA: TGTGCCAGCAGTTACATATCGAAGGGCTGGGCGGGGTACGAGCAGTACTTC; V gene: TRBV6-2/TRBV6-3; clone size: -; D gene: -; J gene: TRBJ2-7
CDR3 protein: CSAVADSTDTQYF; CDR3 DNA: TGCAGCGCCGTAGCGGATAGCACAGATACGCAGTATTTT; V gene: TRBV29-1; clone size: -; D gene: -; J gene: TRBJ2-3
CDR3 protein: CASSEAPGDYEQYF; CDR3 DNA: TGTGCCAGCAGCGAAGCACCCGGGGACTACGAGCAGTACTTC; V gene: TRBV7-2; clone size: -; D gene: -; J gene: TRBJ2-7
CDR3 protein: CATSRLYGTEIYEQYF; CDR3 DNA: TGTGCCACCAGCAGATTATATGGGACAGAGATCTACGAGCAGTACTTC; V gene: TRBV15; clone size: -; D gene: TRBD1; J gene: TRBJ2-7
CDR3 protein: CASSLEGGLEAFF; CDR3 DNA: TGTGCCAGCAGCTTGGAAGGGGGTCTTGAAGCTTTCTTT; V gene: TRBV5-4; clone size: -; D gene: -; J gene: TRBJ1-1
CDR3 protein: CASSSTRYGYTF; CDR3 DNA: TGTGCCAGCAGTTCAACTCGCTATGGCTACACCTTC; V gene: TRBV12-3/TRBV12-4; clone size: -; D gene: -; J gene: TRBJ1-2
CDR3 protein: CASSHGTGGSYEQYF; CDR3 DNA: TGTGCCAGCAGCCACGGGACAGGGGGATCCTACGAGCAGTACTTC; V gene: TRBV14; clone size: -; D gene: TRBD1; J gene: TRBJ2-7
CDR3 protein: CASSQLAAEAFF; CDR3 DNA: TGCGCCAGCAGCCAATTGGCCGCTGAAGCTTTCTTT; V gene: TRBV4-1; clone size: few; D gene: -; J gene: TRBJ1-1
CDR3 protein: CASSLAGGTYNEQFF; CDR3 DNA: TGCGCCAGCAGCTTGGCAGGTGGGACTTACAATGAGCAGTTCTTC; V gene: TRBV5-1; clone size: -; D gene: -; J gene: TRBJ2-1
CDR3 protein: CASSISGGGYGYTF; CDR3 DNA: TGTGCCAGCAGCATCTCAGGGGGCGGCTATGGCTACACCTTC; V gene: TRBV7-3; clone size: -; D gene: TRBD1; J gene: TRBJ1-2
CDR3 protein: CASGLAGTGIGYTF; CDR3 DNA: TGTGCTAGTGGTTTAGCCGGGACAGGGATTGGCTACACCTTC; V gene: TRBV12-5; clone size: -; D gene: TRBD1; J gene: TRBJ1-2
CDR3 protein: CASSLKTATNYGYTF; CDR3 DNA: TGTGCCAGCAGCCTAAAAACAGCTACTAACTATGGCTACACCTTC; V gene: TRBV3-1/TRBV3-2; clone size: -; D gene: -; J gene: TRBJ1-2
CDR3 protein: CASRGLAGSYNEQFF; CDR3 DNA: TGCGCCAGCAGGGGACTAGCGGGCTCCTACAATGAGCAGTTCTTC; V gene: TRBV5-1; clone size: -; D gene: TRBD2; J gene: TRBJ2-1
CDR3 protein: CASSYAGEGTEAFF; CDR3 DNA: TGTGCCAGCAGTTACGCAGGGGAGGGCACTGAAGCTTTCTTT; V gene: TRBV6-5; clone size: -; D gene: -; J gene: TRBJ1-1
CDR3 protein: CASSMGQGGVRVWNQPQHF; CDR3 DNA: TGTGCCAGTAGTATGGGACAGGGGGGAGTCCGTGTGTGGAATCAGCCCCAGCATTTT; V gene: TRBV19; clone size: -; D gene: TRBD1; J gene: TRBJ1-5
CDR3 protein: CASRTSATYTDTQYF; CDR3 DNA: TGCGCCAGCCGGACTAGCGCCACTTACACAGATACGCAGTATTTT; V gene: TRBV5-1; clone size: -; D gene: TRBD2; J gene: TRBJ2-3
CDR3 protein: CASSEDGFYGYTF; CDR3 DNA: TGCGCCAGCAGTGAGGACGGGTTCTATGGCTACACCTTC; V gene: TRBV10-1; clone size: -; D gene: -; J gene: TRBJ1-2
CDR3 protein: CASSLDLSDTQYF; CDR3 DNA: TGTGCCAGCAGCTTGGACTTATCAGATACGCAGTATTTT; V gene: TRBV13; clone size: -; D gene: -; J gene: TRBJ2-3
CDR3 protein: CASSASTGTSGSSEQFF; CDR3 DNA: TGTGCCAGCAGCGCAAGCACCGGGACTAGCGGGAGCTCTGAGCAGTTCTTC; V gene: TRBV7-7; clone size: once; D gene: TRBD2; J gene: TRBJ2-1
CDR3 protein: CASRSTAMLNTEAFF; CDR3 DNA: TGTGCCAGCAGGTCGACTGCCATGTTGAACACTGAAGCTTTCTTT; V gene: TRBV6-5; clone size: -; D gene: -; J gene: TRBJ1-1
CDR3 protein: CASSLGHQYQETQYF; CDR3 DNA: TGTGCCAGCAGCCTAGGACACCAGTACCAAGAGACCCAGTACTTC; V gene: TRBV5-6; clone size: -; D gene: -; J gene: TRBJ2-5
CDR3 protein: CASSYLGQGGADTQYF; CDR3 DNA: TGTGCCAGCAGTTATCTCGGACAGGGCGGCGCAGATACGCAGTATTTT; V gene: TRBV6-5; clone size: -; D gene: TRBD1; J gene: TRBJ2-3
CDR3 protein: CAVQGIGNTIYF; CDR3 DNA: TGCGCCGTACAGGGAATCGGAAACACCATATATTTT; V gene: TRBV23-1; clone size: -; D gene: -; J gene: TRBJ1-3
CDR3 protein: CASSTRTSGVGPETQYF; CDR3 DNA: TGTGCCAGCAGCACCCGGACTAGCGGGGTGGGGCCAGAGACCCAGTACTTC; V gene: TRBV11-2; clone size: -; D gene: TRBD2; J gene: TRBJ2-5
CDR3 protein: CASSLGLRVQETQYF; CDR3 DNA: TGTGCCAGCAGCTTAGGGCTGCGGGTGCAAGAGACCCAGTACTTC; V gene: TRBV7-2; clone size: -; D gene: -; J gene: TRBJ2-5
CDR3 protein: CASSVDRDRVAFF; CDR3 DNA: TGTGCCAGCAGCGTAGACCGGGACAGGGTGGCTTTCTTT; V gene: TRBV5-4; clone size: -; D gene: TRBD1; J gene: TRBJ1-1
CDR3 protein: CASSLLQAAEAFF; CDR3 DNA: TGTGCCAGCAGTTTACTCCAGGCCGCTGAAGCTTTCTTT; V gene: TRBV12-3/TRBV12-4; clone size: -; D gene: -; J gene: TRBJ1-1
CDR3 protein: CASSPRTPPYEQYF; CDR3 DNA: TGTGCCAGCAGTCCCCGGACACCACCCTACGAGCAGTACTTC; V gene: TRBV6-5; clone size: -; D gene: -; J gene: TRBJ2-7
CDR3 protein: CASSLRGFPPHEQYF; CDR3 DNA: TGTGCCAGCAGTCTTCGGGGATTTCCACCTCACGAGCAGTACTTC; V gene: TRBV27; clone size: -; D gene: -; J gene: TRBJ2-7